Listed below are T cell receptor beta chains from one sample, sequenced in a study of shared clonotypes between healthy human individuals. Profiled with immunoSEQ multiplex PCR; TCRdb holds only in-frame clones, not every one. The sample records some 2,000,000 clones, over 85% being singletons. Sequenced material: naive CD4+ T cells sorted from blood. Receptors originate from a man younger than 35 in good health. The CDR3 runs from the conserved cysteine through the conserved F or W. Clone size is shown for a subset of rows, as once, few, many or a class of expanded clone.

abundance	v_gene	j_gene	CDR3aa
.	TRBV2	TRBJ2-7	CASSEFRTGYYEQYF
.	TRBV5-1	TRBJ2-2	CASGAMANTGELFF
.	TRBV7-7	TRBJ2-7	CASSLAEGQGMQYF
once	TRBV4-2	TRBJ2-7	CASSRQDGSWEQYF
.	TRBV6-1	TRBJ1-5	CASSEGGPQPQHF
.	TRBV6-5	TRBJ1-2	CASSRDRDSPYGYTF
.	TRBV28	TRBJ2-7	CASSRRGGGYEQYF
once	TRBV18	TRBJ1-2	CASSPLTGAFMGYTF
.	TRBV2	TRBJ2-7	CASTLQGYLGEQYF
.	TRBV7-9	TRBJ2-5	CASSSSGRGLETQYF